Listed below are T cell receptor beta chains from one sample, sequenced in a study of cytotoxic CD8 clonotypes in ibrutinib-treated CLL. TCRdb keeps only in-frame clones here, not all; method: immunoSEQ multiplex PCR. The sample holds approximately 150,000 clones; 70% to 90% are singletons and the top ten take about 3%. This specimen was PBMCs, taken at disease progression, from a patient treated with ibrutinib. The source is a human donor with chronic lymphocytic leukemia. The CDR3 runs from the conserved cysteine through the conserved F or W. A D gene is named only where the DNA matches it firmly. The size entry is marked missing in some rows and otherwise reads once, few, many or a size class.

J: TRBJ2-5
size: NA
V: TRBV19
D: TRBD2
CDR3: CASSTGLADIQETQYF
DNA: TGTGCCAGTAGTACCGGACTAGCGGACATACAAGAGACCCAGTACTTC

J: TRBJ2-1
size: few
V: TRBV7-2
D: NA
CDR3: CASSYRRNEQFF
DNA: TGTGCCAGCAGCTATCGCCGGAATGAGCAGTTCTTC

J: TRBJ1-6
size: NA
V: TRBV5-6
D: NA
CDR3: CASSLTPGATNSPLHF
DNA: TGTGCCAGCAGCTTGACCCCAGGGGCCACCAATTCACCCCTCCACTTT

J: TRBJ2-7
size: NA
V: TRBV27
D: NA
CDR3: CASSLYAQAYEQYF
DNA: TGTGCCAGCAGTTTATACGCCCAAGCCTACGAGCAGTACTTC

J: TRBJ2-7
size: NA
V: TRBV10-3
D: TRBD2
CDR3: CAISESLTSGRRATYEQYF
DNA: TGTGCCATCAGTGAGTCGTTGACTAGCGGGAGGCGAGCAACCTACGAGCAGTACTTC

J: TRBJ2-2
size: once
V: TRBV27
D: TRBD1
CDR3: CASSLSPGQGSTGELFF
DNA: TGTGCCAGCAGTTTATCACCGGGACAGGGATCGACCGGGGAGCTGTTTTTT

J: TRBJ2-1
size: once
V: TRBV7-3
D: TRBD2
CDR3: CASSPLPLLAGGLGGNEQFF
DNA: TGTGCCAGCAGCCCCCTCCCGCTACTAGCGGGAGGGCTCGGGGGGAATGAGCAGTTCTTC

J: TRBJ1-2
size: once
V: TRBV18
D: NA
CDR3: CASSPPMGGGYTF
DNA: TGTGCCAGCTCACCACCAATGGGAGGTGGCTACACCTTC

J: TRBJ2-7
size: NA
V: TRBV5-4
D: NA
CDR3: CASSLLDEQYF
DNA: TGTGCCAGCAGCTTGCTCGACGAGCAGTACTTC

J: TRBJ1-1
size: NA
V: TRBV4-1
D: NA
CDR3: CASSPGAGFWNTEAFF
DNA: TGCGCCAGCAGCCCCGGCGCGGGATTTTGGAACACTGAAGCTTTCTTT

J: TRBJ2-7
size: NA
V: TRBV9
D: TRBD1
CDR3: CASSVRGDRVNEQYF
DNA: TGTGCCAGCAGCGTACGCGGAGACAGGGTCAACGAGCAGTACTTC

J: TRBJ1-1
size: NA
V: TRBV7-3
D: NA
CDR3: CASSPTNRAIDEAFF
DNA: TGTGCCAGCAGCCCCACAAACAGGGCGATAGATGAAGCTTTCTTT

J: TRBJ2-7
size: NA
V: TRBV6-1
D: TRBD2
CDR3: CASSALSSGSYEQYF
DNA: TGTGCCAGCAGTGCCCTATCTAGCGGGAGTTACGAGCAGTACTTC

J: TRBJ1-5
size: NA
V: TRBV2
D: NA
CDR3: CASSGHANVNQPQHF
DNA: TGTGCCAGCAGTGGCCACGCCAACGTGAATCAGCCCCAGCATTTT

J: TRBJ2-3
size: NA
V: TRBV9
D: NA
CDR3: CASSIEASDTQYF
DNA: TGTGCCAGCAGCATCGAGGCGTCAGATACGCAGTATTTT

J: TRBJ2-2
size: NA
V: TRBV9
D: TRBD1
CDR3: CASSVGGTGQYRSTGELFF
DNA: TGTGCCAGCAGCGTAGGAGGGACAGGGCAATATCGTAGCACCGGGGAGCTGTTTTTT

J: TRBJ1-1
size: NA
V: TRBV19
D: NA
CDR3: CASNPREWTEAFF
DNA: TGTGCCAGTAACCCCAGGGAGTGGACTGAAGCTTTCTTT

J: TRBJ1-1
size: NA
V: TRBV29-1
D: NA
CDR3: CSVSLGRENTEAFF
DNA: TGCAGCGTTTCCCTGGGTCGGGAAAACACTGAAGCTTTCTTT

J: TRBJ1-2
size: NA
V: TRBV5-1
D: TRBD1
CDR3: CASSLWQGDYGYTF
DNA: TGCGCCAGCAGCTTGTGGCAGGGGGACTATGGCTACACCTTC

J: TRBJ1-5
size: NA
V: TRBV10-1
D: NA
CDR3: CASSETDDQPQHF
DNA: TGCGCCAGCAGTGAAACGGATGATCAGCCCCAGCATTTT

J: TRBJ2-2
size: NA
V: TRBV6-5
D: TRBD1
CDR3: CASRRDRDTGELFF
DNA: TGTGCCAGCCGCCGGGACAGGGACACCGGGGAGCTGTTTTTT

J: TRBJ2-3
size: NA
V: TRBV18
D: TRBD1
CDR3: CASWTGRSTDTQYF
DNA: TGTGCCAGCTGGACAGGGAGAAGCACAGATACGCAGTATTTT

J: TRBJ2-3
size: NA
V: TRBV5-8
D: NA
CDR3: CASSLTDTQYF
DNA: TGTGCCAGCAGCTTGACAGATACGCAGTATTTT

J: TRBJ1-2
size: NA
V: TRBV2
D: TRBD1
CDR3: CASTPQGGPTNYGYTF
DNA: TGTGCCAGCACACCCCAGGGGGGGCCTACTAACTATGGCTACACCTTC

J: TRBJ2-7
size: NA
V: TRBV11-3
D: NA
CDR3: CASSLARQALVSHEQYF
DNA: TGTGCCAGCAGCTTAGCCCGACAGGCACTCGTTTCCCACGAGCAGTACTTC

J: TRBJ2-1
size: few
V: TRBV18
D: NA
CDR3: CASSPLNEQFF
DNA: TGTGCCAGCTCACCATTAAATGAGCAGTTCTTC

J: TRBJ2-7
size: NA
V: TRBV7-2
D: TRBD2
CDR3: CASSSTSGSYSEQYF
DNA: TGTGCCAGCAGCTCGACTAGCGGGAGTTACTCCGAGCAGTACTTC

J: TRBJ2-5
size: once
V: TRBV28
D: NA
CDR3: CASRIGGNRETQYF
DNA: TGTGCCAGCCGTATCGGGGGCAACCGAGAGACCCAGTACTTC

J: TRBJ1-1
size: NA
V: TRBV18
D: TRBD1
CDR3: CASSTSIRSGGFTEAFF
DNA: TGTGCCAGCTCGACCTCGATCAGGTCAGGGGGCTTCACTGAAGCTTTCTTT

J: TRBJ2-7
size: NA
V: TRBV7-3
D: TRBD2
CDR3: CASSLTNGMGTSGSEQYF
DNA: TGTGCCAGCAGCTTAACGAATGGAATGGGGACTAGCGGGAGTGAGCAGTACTTC

J: TRBJ1-5
size: NA
V: TRBV28
D: NA
CDR3: CASTPSRGALNQPQHF
DNA: TGTGCCAGCACCCCGTCTCGGGGCGCTCTAAATCAGCCCCAGCATTTT

J: TRBJ1-2
size: NA
V: TRBV5-1
D: TRBD1
CDR3: CASSSQYQDRDSGYTF
DNA: TGCGCCAGCAGCTCCCAATACCAGGACAGGGACAGTGGCTACACCTTC

J: TRBJ2-1
size: NA
V: TRBV7-2
D: TRBD1
CDR3: CASSSRPRTGGSLSEQFF
DNA: TGTGCCAGCAGCTCCAGACCGAGAACAGGGGGTAGCTTATCTGAGCAGTTCTTC

J: TRBJ2-1
size: NA
V: TRBV5-6
D: TRBD1
CDR3: CASSSGTGLYEQFF
DNA: TGTGCCAGCAGCTCCGGGACAGGGCTCTATGAGCAGTTCTTC

J: TRBJ1-1
size: NA
V: TRBV30
D: NA
CDR3: CAWDLGPGAEAFF
DNA: TGTGCCTGGGATCTGGGACCGGGGGCTGAAGCTTTCTTT

J: TRBJ2-6
size: NA
V: TRBV29-1
D: NA
CDR3: CSVNSGFSGANVLTF
DNA: TGCAGCGTAAACTCAGGGTTTTCTGGGGCCAACGTCCTGACTTTC

J: TRBJ2-7
size: NA
V: TRBV19
D: TRBD2
CDR3: CASSINGREGHEQYF
DNA: TGTGCCAGTAGTATTAACGGCAGGGAGGGCCACGAGCAGTACTTC

J: TRBJ2-6
size: NA
V: TRBV27
D: NA
CDR3: CASSLKPSGANVLTF
DNA: TGTGCCAGCAGTTTAAAGCCCTCTGGGGCCAACGTCCTGACTTTC

J: TRBJ2-3
size: NA
V: TRBV13
D: TRBD2
CDR3: CASSLAGGDTQYF
DNA: TGTGCCAGCAGCCTAGCGGGAGGAGATACGCAGTATTTT

J: TRBJ2-1
size: NA
V: TRBV19
D: TRBD2
CDR3: CASSILHRGLAGGRALYNEQFF
DNA: TGTGCCAGTAGTATTCTACATCGCGGACTAGCGGGAGGACGGGCGCTTTACAATGAGCAGTTCTTC

J: TRBJ1-4
size: few
V: TRBV5-1
D: NA
CDR3: CASSLLGAGEKLFF
DNA: TGCGCCAGCAGCTTGTTGGGGGCAGGTGAAAAACTGTTTTTT

J: TRBJ2-1
size: NA
V: TRBV5-4
D: TRBD2
CDR3: CASSSPTSSNEQFF
DNA: TGTGCCAGCAGCTCTCCGACTAGCTCCAATGAGCAGTTCTTC

J: TRBJ1-2
size: once
V: TRBV4-1
D: TRBD1
CDR3: CASSPDRGNYGYTF
DNA: TGCGCCAGCAGCCCGGACAGGGGGAACTATGGCTACACCTTC

J: TRBJ2-5
size: once
V: TRBV2
D: NA
CDR3: CASTKEIRRREAGETQYF
DNA: TGTGCCAGCACCAAGGAGATCCGAAGGCGGGAAGCCGGGGAGACCCAGTACTTC

J: TRBJ2-1
size: NA
V: TRBV9
D: NA
CDR3: CASSFGRAQGPYNEQFF
DNA: TGTGCCAGCAGCTTCGGGAGAGCGCAAGGACCCTACAATGAGCAGTTCTTC

J: TRBJ1-4
size: NA
V: TRBV30
D: NA
CDR3: CACSEGPNEKLFF
DNA: TGTGCCTGTTCGGAGGGACCTAATGAAAAACTGTTTTTT

J: TRBJ2-7
size: NA
V: TRBV2
D: NA
CDR3: CASAQTTNSYEQYF
DNA: TGTGCCAGCGCTCAGACAACGAACTCCTACGAGCAGTACTTC

J: TRBJ2-3
size: NA
V: TRBV19
D: NA
CDR3: CASSQGTGWVTDTQYF
DNA: TGTGCCAGTAGCCAAGGGACTGGGTGGGTCACAGATACGCAGTATTTT

J: TRBJ2-7
size: NA
V: TRBV20-1
D: NA
CDR3: CSAELDEQYF
DNA: TGCAGTGCTGAACTGGACGAGCAGTACTTC

J: TRBJ2-1
size: NA
V: TRBV1
D: NA
CDR3: CTSSQEYTRELEKGSFYNEQFF
DNA: TGCACCAGCAGCCAAGAATATACACGGGAGCTGGAGAAGGGGTCATTCTACAATGAGCAGTTCTTC

J: TRBJ2-2
size: few
V: TRBV25-1
D: TRBD1
CDR3: CASSVGQGTGELFF
DNA: TGTGCCAGCAGTGTGGGACAGGGGACCGGGGAGCTGTTTTTT

J: TRBJ1-1
size: NA
V: TRBV27
D: TRBD1
CDR3: CASSLLIGTGSILNTEAFF
DNA: TGTGCCAGCAGTTTATTGATCGGGACAGGGAGCATCTTGAACACTGAAGCTTTCTTT

J: TRBJ2-1
size: NA
V: TRBV7-3
D: TRBD1
CDR3: CASSPSGQQYNEQFF
DNA: TGTGCCAGCAGCCCTTCGGGACAGCAATACAATGAGCAGTTCTTC

J: TRBJ2-7
size: NA
V: TRBV6-1
D: TRBD1
CDR3: CASSEAGTASYEQYF
DNA: TGTGCCAGCAGTGAAGCGGGGACAGCCTCCTACGAGCAGTACTTC

J: TRBJ2-2
size: NA
V: TRBV9
D: NA
CDR3: CASSESTGPATGELFF
DNA: TGTGCCAGCAGCGAATCAACAGGGCCCGCCACCGGGGAGCTGTTTTTT

J: TRBJ1-5
size: NA
V: TRBV10-3
D: NA
CDR3: CAISDAGQPQHF
DNA: TGTGCCATCAGTGATGCAGGACAGCCCCAGCATTTT

J: TRBJ1-2
size: NA
V: TRBV18
D: TRBD1
CDR3: CASSPRGQWPPPF
DNA: TGTGCCAGCTCCCCTAGGGGGCAATGGCCCCCACCTTTC

J: TRBJ2-1
size: NA
V: TRBV5-1
D: NA
CDR3: CASSPDPSSYNEQFF
DNA: TGCGCCAGCAGCCCAGACCCTAGCTCCTACAATGAGCAGTTCTTC